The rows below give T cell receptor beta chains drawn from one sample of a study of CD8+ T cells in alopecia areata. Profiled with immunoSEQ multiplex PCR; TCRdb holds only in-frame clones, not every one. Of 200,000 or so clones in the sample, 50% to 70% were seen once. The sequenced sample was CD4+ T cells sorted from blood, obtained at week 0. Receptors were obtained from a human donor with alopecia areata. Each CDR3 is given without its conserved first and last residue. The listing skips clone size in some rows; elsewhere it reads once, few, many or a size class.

cdr3_aa: ASSAGTGIYEQY
clone_size: .
v_call: TRBV7-6

cdr3_aa: ASSVAVGLSTDTQY
clone_size: .
v_call: TRBV9

cdr3_aa: ASRYRDRGAGNTIY
clone_size: .
v_call: TRBV6-5

cdr3_aa: TSTRTQGGYT
clone_size: .
v_call: TRBV1

cdr3_aa: AWRIGTPSGQF
clone_size: few
v_call: TRBV30

cdr3_aa: ASSEVGLSYEQY
clone_size: few
v_call: TRBV5-6

cdr3_aa: AWRVAGTSTDTQY
clone_size: .
v_call: TRBV30

cdr3_aa: ASSSGQGGEQY
clone_size: .
v_call: TRBV28

cdr3_aa: ASSLGSGGPNEQF
clone_size: .
v_call: TRBV5-6

cdr3_aa: AWSYLALAAAGEQY
clone_size: .
v_call: TRBV30

cdr3_aa: ASDRGQTAYEQY
clone_size: few
v_call: TRBV11-2

cdr3_aa: AWSIDRYNSPLH
clone_size: .
v_call: TRBV30

cdr3_aa: ASSEILAGSLSSYNEQF
clone_size: once
v_call: TRBV2

cdr3_aa: ASRKDSGNQPQH
clone_size: .
v_call: TRBV6-1

cdr3_aa: ASSPPSRSYEQY
clone_size: few
v_call: TRBV18

cdr3_aa: AWGGVQTVPNYGYT
clone_size: .
v_call: TRBV30

cdr3_aa: ASSVGPTKSNNEQF
clone_size: .
v_call: TRBV2

cdr3_aa: ASSDSLDTTGLWEGYT
clone_size: few
v_call: TRBV6-1

cdr3_aa: ASSLPGQGSDTQY
clone_size: .
v_call: TRBV5-1

cdr3_aa: ASSLYTGTGAYGYT
clone_size: .
v_call: TRBV7-2

cdr3_aa: ASSLEGQGSGYT
clone_size: .
v_call: TRBV7-9

cdr3_aa: ASSWSTGELF
clone_size: .
v_call: TRBV5-1

cdr3_aa: ASSLRQSSWGYSYNEQF
clone_size: .
v_call: TRBV11-1

cdr3_aa: ASTSRGVIYEQY
clone_size: once
v_call: TRBV6-5

cdr3_aa: SLRRTGGAF
clone_size: .
v_call: TRBV29-1

cdr3_aa: ASSQYNEQF
clone_size: .
v_call: TRBV14

cdr3_aa: AGQAPTGYT
clone_size: .
v_call: TRBV30

cdr3_aa: ASSLDQGRGYT
clone_size: few
v_call: TRBV5-1

cdr3_aa: ASSAARAEQF
clone_size: .
v_call: TRBV9

cdr3_aa: ATSGRLVNEQF
clone_size: few
v_call: TRBV15

cdr3_aa: ASSPVHGYT
clone_size: .
v_call: TRBV4-1

cdr3_aa: AWSVQFSGNTIY
clone_size: few
v_call: TRBV30

cdr3_aa: ASSQTVFNQPQH
clone_size: few
v_call: TRBV6-5

cdr3_aa: ASLGAGGSEQF
clone_size: .
v_call: TRBV5-6

cdr3_aa: ASTNPGQGVHEQY
clone_size: .
v_call: TRBV6-6

cdr3_aa: SVEVGPSGYT
clone_size: few
v_call: TRBV29-1

cdr3_aa: SVGQTGFQETQY
clone_size: few
v_call: TRBV29-1

cdr3_aa: SVEGRVNTEAF
clone_size: once
v_call: TRBV29-1

cdr3_aa: SVEGPNTGELF
clone_size: .
v_call: TRBV29-1

cdr3_aa: SARDSYT
clone_size: .
v_call: TRBV20-1

cdr3_aa: ASSSRAGEQF
clone_size: .
v_call: TRBV19

cdr3_aa: AWSGGDRIPQY
clone_size: .
v_call: TRBV30

cdr3_aa: ASSPRQGNQPQH
clone_size: .
v_call: TRBV2

cdr3_aa: ASSVVLAGNTGELF
clone_size: few
v_call: TRBV9

cdr3_aa: AWNAAYEKLF
clone_size: .
v_call: TRBV30

cdr3_aa: SGRDRGFRNEQF
clone_size: few
v_call: TRBV29-1

cdr3_aa: ASGFARGGETQY
clone_size: .
v_call: TRBV11-2

cdr3_aa: ASSLTGTSGNTIY
clone_size: few
v_call: TRBV7-9

cdr3_aa: ASSGRPGRVSYEQY
clone_size: .
v_call: TRBV21-1

cdr3_aa: ASSLVGATNEKLF
clone_size: .
v_call: TRBV18

cdr3_aa: ASSLGPLNTEAF
clone_size: .
v_call: TRBV27

cdr3_aa: ACFSGQQNSGANVLT
clone_size: few
v_call: TRBV30

cdr3_aa: ASSVDYGAYEQY
clone_size: .
v_call: TRBV9